This TCR beta chain came from a study of identical twins. V trimming: 0 bases; J trimming: 5 bases; junction bases outside the gene matches: 0. CDR3 length equals 14 residues. CDR1 SGHTA and CDR2 FQGNSA come from the germline V gene. TCRdb analysed the 5' RACE reads with MiXCR anew, one entry per CDR3 protein. The sample lists roughly 540,000 distinct CDR3 sequences; 22% were seen once. This clonotype was seen a few times. The same sample was also studied in work on T cells expressing NK-cell markers. From that paper: Most of the eight sequenced donors tested HCMV-seropositive; one tested seronegative.

This receptor was obtained from a woman aged 18 to 35 in good health. The sample comprised CD4+ T cells sorted from blood. The chain combines TRBV7-2 with TRBJ1-2; TRBD1 matches 10 bases. CDR3 residues: CASSLAGQGYGYTF. The CDR3 DNA follows: TGTGCCAGCAGCTTAGCGGGACAGGGGTATGGCTACACCTTC. Together with reference TRBV7-2 and TRBJ1-2, the CDR3 gives the full variable domain: GAGVSQSPSNKVTEKGKDVELRCDPISGHTALYWYRQSLGQGLEFLIYFQGNSAPDKSGLPSDRFSAERTGGSVSTLTIQRTQQEDSAVYLCASSLAGQGYGYTFGSGTRLTVV.